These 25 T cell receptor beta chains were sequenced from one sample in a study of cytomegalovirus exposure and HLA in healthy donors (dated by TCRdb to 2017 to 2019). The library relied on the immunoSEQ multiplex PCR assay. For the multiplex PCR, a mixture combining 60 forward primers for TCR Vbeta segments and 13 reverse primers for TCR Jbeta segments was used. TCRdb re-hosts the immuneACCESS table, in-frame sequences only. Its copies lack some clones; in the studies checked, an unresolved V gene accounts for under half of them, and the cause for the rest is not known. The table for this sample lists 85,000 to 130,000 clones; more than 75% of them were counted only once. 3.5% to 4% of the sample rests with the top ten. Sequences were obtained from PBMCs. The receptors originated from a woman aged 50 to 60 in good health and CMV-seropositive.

The CDR3 protein is CASSQALAGGYYNEQFF. As DNA, the CDR3 is TGCGCCAGCAGCCAAGCTTTAGCGGGAGGATACTACAATGAGCAGTTCTTC. The chain employs TRBV4-1 and TRBJ2-1; 10 bases agree with TRBD2. Germline V gene data show CDR1 as MGHRA and CDR2 as YSYEKL. CDR3 length: 17 amino acids. The V gene end was trimmed by 1 base and the J gene end by 3 bases; junction bases not matched to a gene: 6.

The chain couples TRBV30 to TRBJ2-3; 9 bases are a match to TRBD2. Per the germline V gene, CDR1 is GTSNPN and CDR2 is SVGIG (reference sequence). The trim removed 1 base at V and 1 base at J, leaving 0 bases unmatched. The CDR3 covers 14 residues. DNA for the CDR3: TGTGCCTGGAGTGGCGGGAGGGGCACAGATACGCAGTATTTT. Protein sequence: CAWSGGRGTDTQYF.

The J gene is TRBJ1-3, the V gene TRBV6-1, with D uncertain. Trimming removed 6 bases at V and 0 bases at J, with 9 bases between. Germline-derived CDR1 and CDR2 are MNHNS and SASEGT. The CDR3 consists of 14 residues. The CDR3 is CASRALVSGNTIYF. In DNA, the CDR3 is TGTGCCAGCAGGGCCTTGGTCTCTGGAAACACCATATATTTT.

The CDR3: CASSVVAGVNTGELFF. DNA of the CDR3: TGTGCCAGCAGCGTAGTGGCGGGCGTAAACACCGGGGAGCTGTTTTTT. The chain couples TRBV9 to TRBJ2-2; a weak D match, TRBD2 (5 bases). V lost 0 bases, J lost 2 bases, and 11 bases lay in between. CDR3 size: 16 residues. Germline V gene lookup returns CDR1 SGDLS and CDR2 YYNGEE.

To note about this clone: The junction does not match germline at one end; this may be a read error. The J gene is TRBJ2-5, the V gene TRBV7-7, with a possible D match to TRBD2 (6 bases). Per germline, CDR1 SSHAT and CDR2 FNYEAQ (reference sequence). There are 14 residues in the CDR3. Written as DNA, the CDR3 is TGTGCTAGCAGCTCGACGGGACTCCAAGAGACCCAGTACTTC. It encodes CASSSTGLQETQYF.

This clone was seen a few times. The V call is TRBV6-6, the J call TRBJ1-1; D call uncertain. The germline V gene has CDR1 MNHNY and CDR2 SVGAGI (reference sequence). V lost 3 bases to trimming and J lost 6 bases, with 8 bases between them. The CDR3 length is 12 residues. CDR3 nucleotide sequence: TGTGCCAGCAGTTATCGCGGGGCTGAAGCTTTCTTT. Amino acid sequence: CASSYRGAEAFF.

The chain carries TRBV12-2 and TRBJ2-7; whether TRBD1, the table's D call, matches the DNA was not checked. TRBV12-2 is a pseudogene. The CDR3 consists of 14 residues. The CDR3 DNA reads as TGTGCAAGTCGCTTACCCAGGGGGGCCTACGAGCAGTACTTC. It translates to CASRLPRGAYEQYF.

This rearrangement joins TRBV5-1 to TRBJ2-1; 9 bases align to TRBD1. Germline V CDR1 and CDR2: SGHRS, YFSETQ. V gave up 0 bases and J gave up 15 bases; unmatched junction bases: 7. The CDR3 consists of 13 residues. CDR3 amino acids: CASSLGMLGQGFF. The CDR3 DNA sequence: TGCGCCAGCAGCTTGGGGATGTTGGGACAGGGGTTCTTC.

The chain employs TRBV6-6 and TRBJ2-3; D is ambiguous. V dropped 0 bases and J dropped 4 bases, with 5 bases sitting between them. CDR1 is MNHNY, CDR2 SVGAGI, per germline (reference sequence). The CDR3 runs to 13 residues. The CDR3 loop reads CASSYSESDTQYF. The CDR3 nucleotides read TGTGCCAGCAGTTACTCTGAGTCAGATACGCAGTATTTT.

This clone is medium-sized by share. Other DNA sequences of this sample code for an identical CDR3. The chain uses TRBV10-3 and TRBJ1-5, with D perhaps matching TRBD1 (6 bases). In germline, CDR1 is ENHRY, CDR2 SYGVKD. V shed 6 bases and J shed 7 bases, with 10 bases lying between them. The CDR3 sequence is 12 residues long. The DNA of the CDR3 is TGTGCCATCAGACAGGGTAACCAGCCCCAGCATTTT. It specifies CAIRQGNQPQHF.

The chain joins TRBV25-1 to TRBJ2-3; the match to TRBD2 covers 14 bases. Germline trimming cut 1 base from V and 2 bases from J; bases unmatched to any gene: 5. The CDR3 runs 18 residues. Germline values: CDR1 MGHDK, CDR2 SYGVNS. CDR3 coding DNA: TGTGCCAGCAGTGAATCTCGGACTAGCGGGAGGTTCACAGATACGCAGTATTTT. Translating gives CASSESRTSGRFTDTQYF.

CDR3 region: CASSFGGPGNEQFF. The DNA of the CDR3 is TGTGCCAGCAGTTTTGGGGGCCCCGGCAATGAGCAGTTCTTC. The rearrangement joins TRBV7-3 to TRBJ2-1; perhaps TRBD1 as D (6 bases). Germline V CDR1 and CDR2: SGHTA, FQGTGA. The CDR3 is 14 amino acids. V was clipped by 6 bases and J by 6 bases, with 15 bases between them.

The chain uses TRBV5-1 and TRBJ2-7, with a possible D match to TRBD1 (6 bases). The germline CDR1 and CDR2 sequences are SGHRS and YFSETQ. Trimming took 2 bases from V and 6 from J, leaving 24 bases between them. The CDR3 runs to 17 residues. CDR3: CASSFRGESPPLGEQYF. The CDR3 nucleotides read TGCGCCAGCAGCTTCAGGGGCGAATCCCCACCACTCGGCGAGCAGTACTTC.

The CDR3, as DNA: TGTGCCAGCAGCCCACCGGACAGGGGCGGCGAGCAGTACTTC. Protein sequence: CASSPPDRGGEQYF. The chain carries TRBV5-6 and TRBJ2-7; 9 bases match TRBD1. In germline, CDR1 is SGHDT, CDR2 YYEEEE. The CDR3 loop spans 14 amino acids. The V segment lost 4 bases and the J segment 6 bases; nucleotides outside the gene matches: 8.

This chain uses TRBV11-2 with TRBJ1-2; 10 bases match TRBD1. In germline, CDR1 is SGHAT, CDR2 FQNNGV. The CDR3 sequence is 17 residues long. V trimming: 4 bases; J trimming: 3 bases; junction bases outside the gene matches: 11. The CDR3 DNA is TGTGCCAGCAGCTCCGGGACAGGGGCCGTTCCGTACTATGGCTACACCTTC. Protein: CASSSGTGAVPYYGYTF.

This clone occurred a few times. CDR3 amino acids: CASSSSNYGTEAFF. CDR3 DNA: TGTGCCAGCAGCTCTAGCAATTACGGGACTGAAGCTTTCTTT. The chain joins TRBV7-9 to TRBJ1-1; D gene uncertain. The CDR3 covers 14 residues. The V gene lost 4 bases and the J gene lost 5 bases, with 14 bases spanning the gap. CDR1 and CDR2 (germline): SEHNR, FQNEAQ (reference sequence).

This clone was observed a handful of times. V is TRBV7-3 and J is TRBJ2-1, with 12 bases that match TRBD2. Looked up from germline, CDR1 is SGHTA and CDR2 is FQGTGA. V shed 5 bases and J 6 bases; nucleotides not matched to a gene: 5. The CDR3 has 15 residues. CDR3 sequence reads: CASSLPLAGGNEQFF. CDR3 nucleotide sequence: TGTGCCAGCAGCCTGCCACTAGCGGGGGGCAATGAGCAGTTCTTC. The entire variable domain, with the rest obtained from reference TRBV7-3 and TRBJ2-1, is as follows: GAGVSQTPSNKVTEKGKYVELRCDPISGHTALYWYRQSLGQGPEFLIYFQGTGAADDSGLPNDRFFAVRPEGSVSTLKIQRTERGDSAVYLCASSLPLAGGNEQFFGPGTRLTVL.

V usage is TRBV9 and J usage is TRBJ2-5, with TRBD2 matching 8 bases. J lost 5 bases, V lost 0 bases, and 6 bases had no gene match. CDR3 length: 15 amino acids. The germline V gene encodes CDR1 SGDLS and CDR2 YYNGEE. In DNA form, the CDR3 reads TGTGCCAGCAGCGTAGCAGCGCGGGAGGCGGAGACCCAGTACTTC. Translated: CASSVAAREAETQYF. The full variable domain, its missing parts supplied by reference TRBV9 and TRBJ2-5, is DSGVTQTPKHLITATGQRVTLRCSPRSGDLSVYWYQQSLDQGLQFLIQYYNGEERAKGNILERFSAQQFPDLHSELNLSSLELGDSALYFCASSVAAREAETQYFGPGTRLLVL.

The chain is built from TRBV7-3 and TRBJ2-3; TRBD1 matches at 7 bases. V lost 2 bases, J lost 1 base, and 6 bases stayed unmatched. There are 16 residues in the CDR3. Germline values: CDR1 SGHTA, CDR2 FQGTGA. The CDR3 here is CASSLEQGQRTDTQYF. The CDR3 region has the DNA TGTGCCAGCAGCTTAGAGCAGGGACAGCGCACAGATACGCAGTATTTT. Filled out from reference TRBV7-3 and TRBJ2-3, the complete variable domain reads GAGVSQTPSNKVTEKGKYVELRCDPISGHTALYWYRQSLGQGPEFLIYFQGTGAADDSGLPNDRFFAVRPEGSVSTLKIQRTERGDSAVYLCASSLEQGQRTDTQYFGPGTRLTVL.

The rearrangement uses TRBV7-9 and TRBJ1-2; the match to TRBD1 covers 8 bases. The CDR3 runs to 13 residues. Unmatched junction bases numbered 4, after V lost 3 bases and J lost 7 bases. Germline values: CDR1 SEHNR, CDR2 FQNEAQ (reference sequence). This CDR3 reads CASSFPGQGGYTF. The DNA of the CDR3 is TGTGCCAGCAGCTTTCCAGGACAGGGTGGCTACACCTTC.

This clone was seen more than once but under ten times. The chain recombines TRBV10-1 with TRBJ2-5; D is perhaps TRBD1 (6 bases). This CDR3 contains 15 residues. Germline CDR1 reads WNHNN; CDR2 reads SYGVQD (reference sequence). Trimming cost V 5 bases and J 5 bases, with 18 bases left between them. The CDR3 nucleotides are TGCGCCAGCAGTAGAGAAACAGGGCGCGGGGAGACCCAGTACTTC. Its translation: CASSRETGRGETQYF.

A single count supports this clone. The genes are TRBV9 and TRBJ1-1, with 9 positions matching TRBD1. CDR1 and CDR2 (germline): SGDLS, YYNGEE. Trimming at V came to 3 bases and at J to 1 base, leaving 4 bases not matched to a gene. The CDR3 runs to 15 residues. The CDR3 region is CASSGRTGENTEAFF. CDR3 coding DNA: TGTGCCAGCAGCGGAAGGACAGGGGAGAACACTGAAGCTTTCTTT.

The CDR3 here is CASKAAASYEQYF. CDR3 bases: TGTGCCAGCAAAGCGGCGGCCTCCTACGAGCAGTACTTC. The chain joins TRBV27 to TRBJ2-7; possibly TRBD2 for D (5 bases). Germline-derived CDR1 and CDR2 are MNHEY and SMNVEV (reference sequence). The germline V and J ends were trimmed by 7 bases and 0 bases, with 10 bases remaining between them. This CDR3 is 13 amino acids long.

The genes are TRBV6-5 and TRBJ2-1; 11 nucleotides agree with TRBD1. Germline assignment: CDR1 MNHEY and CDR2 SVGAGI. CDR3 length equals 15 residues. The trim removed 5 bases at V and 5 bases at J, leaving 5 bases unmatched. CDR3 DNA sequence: TGTGCCAGCAGTACCCCGGGACAGGGGGACAATGAGCAGTTCTTC. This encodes CASSTPGQGDNEQFF.

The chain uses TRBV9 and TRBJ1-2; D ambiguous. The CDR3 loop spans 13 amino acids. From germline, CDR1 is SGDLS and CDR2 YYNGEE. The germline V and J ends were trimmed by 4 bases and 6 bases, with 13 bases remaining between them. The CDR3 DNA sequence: TGTGCCAGCAGCCTAGCTGAGGCGGATGGCTACACCTTC. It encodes CASSLAEADGYTF.